Below are 28 T cell receptor beta chains sequenced from a single sample in a study of T-cell memory formation after mild COVID-19 (dated by TCRdb to the early 2020s). The library was produced with 5' RACE. The run used an Illumina NovaSeq 6000. TCRdb reprocessing: public reads trimmed at Q25 with fastp, clones called with MiXCR, in-frame beta chains kept. Rows are combined by CDR3 protein, so each entry shows the most common genes and DNA. The sample profile shows 120,000 to 150,000 distinct CDR3 sequences; under 25% of them were found once. About 2.3% of the sample rests with the top ten. The sequenced sample was PBMCs or a T cell subset sorted from them (not recorded which). The receptors originated from an adult woman who had mild COVID-19 (a few samples of this study predate the infection). The sample titles of this study are shuffled in the database, so cell type and time point are left out; the donor was told from shared clones.

A few counts support this clonotype. The genes are TRBV18 and TRBJ2-5; D is possibly TRBD1 or TRBD2 (6 bases each). This CDR3 has 14 residues. CDR1 and CDR2 (germline): KGHSH, LQKENI. V lost 3 bases and J 3 bases, leaving 11 bases between the germline ends. The CDR3 reads CASSPNRGEETQYF. In nucleotides, the CDR3 is TGTGCCAGCTCACCTAATAGGGGGGAAGAGACCCAGTACTTC.

This clonotype was seen more than once but under ten times. V gene TRBV6-5 combines with J gene TRBJ2-7; D is possibly TRBD1 or TRBD2 (6 bases each). Per the germline V gene, CDR1 is MNHEY and CDR2 is SVGAGI. Trimming removed 4 bases at V and 13 bases at J, with 20 bases between. The CDR3 length is 13 residues. The CDR3 region is CASSSTGSSVDYF. The CDR3 DNA follows: TGTGCCAGCAGTTCAACAGGGTCTAGCGTAGATTACTTC.

V usage is TRBV20-1 and J usage is TRBJ1-5, with a weak D call TRBD1 (5 bases). CDR1 DFQATT and CDR2 SNEGSKA come from the germline V gene (reference sequence). This CDR3 has 17 residues. Trimming cost V 1 base and J 2 bases, with 18 bases left between them. In DNA, the CDR3 is TGCAGTGCTAGAGGTGCTGCTGGGGACGTGGGCAATCAGCCCCAGCATTTT. Residues: CSARGAAGDVGNQPQHF.

This chain links TRBV20-1 with TRBJ1-2; D unresolved. The CDR3 extends over 14 amino acids. The germline CDR1 and CDR2 sequences are DFQATT and SNEGSKA (reference sequence). Trimming left V 1 base short and J 3 bases short, with 12 bases between. The CDR3 bases are TGCAGTGCTAGAGCGTATAACAGTGACTATGGCTACACCTTC. Its translation is CSARAYNSDYGYTF.

This clonotype showed up just a few times. The chain employs TRBV4-1 and TRBJ2-1; possible D gene TRBD1, 5 bases. The V gene's germline CDR1 is MGHRA and CDR2 YSYEKL. The CDR3 contains 15 residues. V was cut by 3 bases and J by 0 bases, with 9 bases left in between. This CDR3 reads CASSQTESSYNEQFF. CDR3 nucleotide sequence: TGCGCCAGCAGCCAGACAGAGAGCTCCTACAATGAGCAGTTCTTC.

The chain employs TRBV4-1 and TRBJ1-6; the D is unclear. Trimming left V 2 bases short and J 10 bases short, with 3 bases between. From germline, CDR1 is MGHRA and CDR2 YSYEKL. CDR3 length: 11 residues. CDR3 amino acids: CASSQNSPLHF. CDR3 nucleotides: TGCGCCAGCAGCCAAAACTCACCCCTCCACTTT.

This chain uses TRBV7-9 with TRBJ1-1; D is unclear. Per germline, CDR1 SEHNR and CDR2 FQNEAQ (reference sequence). The CDR3 spans 13 residues. V dropped 1 base and J dropped 1 base, with 4 bases sitting between them. CDR3 sequence (DNA): TGTGCCAGCAGCTTAGACAAGAACACTGAAGCTTTCTTT. Encoded protein: CASSLDKNTEAFF. Combining the CDR3 with reference TRBV7-9 and TRBJ1-1 gives the whole variable domain DTGVSQNPRHKITKRGQNVTFRCDPISEHNRLYWYRQTLGQGPEFLTYFQNEAQLEKSRLLSDRFSAERPKGSFSTLEIQRTEQGDSAMYLCASSLDKNTEAFFGQGTRLTVV.

The rearrangement links TRBV20-1 to TRBJ2-1; 8 nucleotides match TRBD2. J was trimmed by 5 bases and V by 6 bases; bases with no gene match: 12. The CDR3 totals 15 residues. Germline V gene data show CDR1 as DFQATT and CDR2 as SNEGSKA (reference sequence). The CDR3 coding sequence is TGCAGTGCGGATTTAGCGGGAAGGGTTGACAATGAGCAGTTCTTC. It yields the protein CSADLAGRVDNEQFF.

The genes are TRBV7-2 and TRBJ2-7; TRBD1 might be the D (6 bases). CDR1 is SGHTA, CDR2 FQGNSA, per germline. Trimming shortened V by 5 bases and J by 0 bases, and 17 bases separated the two germline ends. This CDR3 has 16 amino acids. CDR3 coding DNA: TGTGCCAGCAGCCCTGTTGGGGGCGTAAGCTCCTACGAGCAGTACTTC. Protein sequence: CASSPVGGVSSYEQYF.

This clonotype has only a few counts. This chain joins TRBV12-3 or TRBV12-4 and TRBJ2-1; 7 nucleotides match TRBD2. The trim removed 5 bases at V and 5 bases at J, leaving 3 bases unmatched. The CDR3 runs 13 residues. The CDR3: CASSPSGHNEQFF. CDR3 DNA: TGTGCCAGCAGTCCTAGCGGCCACAATGAGCAGTTCTTC.

This clonotype turned up a few times. The V gene is TRBV4-3, the J gene TRBJ2-1; TRBD2 is a possible D gene (7 bases). Trimming shortened V by 1 base and J by 0 bases, and 10 bases separated the two germline ends. CDR3 length: 16 residues. CDR1 and CDR2 (germline): LGHNA, YSLEER. The CDR3 region is CASSQGGGSSYNEQFF. As DNA, the CDR3 is TGCGCCAGCAGCCAAGGGGGGGGCAGCTCCTACAATGAGCAGTTCTTC.

This clonotype occurred a few times. The chain links TRBV6-2 or TRBV6-3 to TRBJ2-3, with TRBD2 matching over 10 bases. CDR1 MNHEY and CDR2 SVGEGT come from the germline V gene. The CDR3 length is 16 residues. The V gene end was trimmed by 5 bases and the J gene end by 4 bases; junction bases not matched to a gene: 9. The chain's CDR3 is CASSETLAGYADTQYF. The CDR3 region has the DNA TGTGCCAGCAGTGAAACACTAGCGGGGTATGCAGATACGCAGTATTTT.

This sequence joins TRBV11-2 and TRBJ1-1; 7 nucleotides align to TRBD1. J was trimmed by 1 base and V by 5 bases; bases with no gene match: 7. This CDR3 has 15 residues. Germline values: CDR1 SGHAT, CDR2 FQNNGV. CDR3: CASSPLWTGNTEAFF. The CDR3 DNA sequence: TGTGCCAGCAGCCCCCTCTGGACAGGGAACACTGAAGCTTTCTTT.

In its sample, this clonotype was seen a few times. This sequence joins TRBV7-3 and TRBJ2-5; 7 nucleotides align to TRBD1. Germline CDR1 SGHTA, CDR2 FQGTGA. With 1 base clipped from V and 2 bases from J, the junction kept 4 bases outside the gene matches. CDR3 length equals 15 residues. CDR3 DNA: TGTGCCAGCAGCTTAAAACAGGGGACACAAGAGACCCAGTACTTC. It encodes CASSLKQGTQETQYF.

This clonotype was seen a few times. The rearrangement joins TRBV12-3 or TRBV12-4 to TRBJ1-2; 9 bases match TRBD1. V was clipped by 5 bases and J by 11 bases; unmatched bases: 9. The CDR3 totals 13 residues. DNA of the CDR3: TGTGCCAGCAGTCCCCGGGACAGGGTACGATACACCTTC. Encoded protein: CASSPRDRVRYTF.

This clonotype was observed a few times. The CDR3 coding sequence is TGTGCCAGCAGCTTACCACGGGACAGGGGATGGACAGATACGCAGTATTTT. This gives the protein CASSLPRDRGWTDTQYF. The chain recombines TRBV7-9 with TRBJ2-3; 10 bases line up with TRBD1. Germline V lookup: CDR1 SEHNR, CDR2 FQNEAQ (reference sequence). CDR3 length: 17 residues. V lost 2 bases to trimming and J lost 3 bases; unmatched junction nucleotides: 8.

The chain is built from TRBV12-3 or TRBV12-4 and TRBJ1-5, with 7 bases matching TRBD1. CDR3 size: 14 residues. V gave up 6 bases and J gave up 4 bases; unmatched junction bases: 6. CDR3 amino acids: CASSPGQMNQPQHF. The CDR3 DNA follows: TGTGCCAGCAGCCCGGGACAGATGAATCAGCCCCAGCATTTT.

This clonotype was seen only a few times. The CDR3: CSAPHNEQFF. The DNA for the CDR3 is TGCAGTGCGCCGCACAATGAGCAGTTCTTC. The rearrangement uses TRBV20-1 and TRBJ2-1, with D unresolved. CDR1 is DFQATT, CDR2 SNEGSKA, per germline (reference sequence). The V end lost 6 bases, the J end lost 5 bases, and 5 bases lay between the germline ends. The CDR3 loop spans 10 amino acids.

The chain couples TRBV7-9 to TRBJ2-2; the D is unclear. CDR1 is SEHNR and CDR2 is FQNEAQ in the germline V gene (reference sequence). Trimming removed 8 bases from V and 1 base from J, with 5 bases in between. This CDR3 comprises 12 residues. The CDR3 DNA reads as TGTGCCAGCCCCCGGAACACCGGGGAGCTGTTTTTT. Translated: CASPRNTGELFF.

This clonotype was counted ten times or more. This chain connects TRBV7-2 to TRBJ2-3; D is undetermined. The CDR3 is 17 residues long. Germline CDR1 reads SGHTA; CDR2 reads FQGNSA. Trimming took off 4 bases at V and 6 bases at J, with 23 bases between the two ends. Written as DNA, the CDR3 is TGTGCCAGCAGCTATGGTGGCCAGCTAGGCCTCACTGATACGCAGTATTTT. Protein sequence: CASSYGGQLGLTDTQYF. Full variable domain (outside the CDR3, taken from reference TRBV7-2 and TRBJ2-3): GAGVSQSPSNKVTEKGKDVELRCDPISGHTALYWYRQSLGQGLEFLIYFQGNSAPDKSGLPSDRFSAERTGGSVSTLTIQRTQQEDSAVYLCASSYGGQLGLTDTQYFGPGTRLTVL.

The genes are TRBV27 and TRBJ1-2, with D perhaps TRBD1 (6 bases). V was clipped by 5 bases and J by 2 bases, with 9 bases between them. CDR1 is MNHEY and CDR2 is SMNVEV in the germline V gene (reference sequence). The length of the CDR3 is 13 residues. This chain's CDR3 is CASSHRENYGYTF. DNA for the CDR3: TGTGCCAGCAGTCACAGGGAGAACTATGGCTACACCTTC.

The chain uses TRBV29-1 and TRBJ2-1; the match to TRBD2 covers 13 bases. CDR3 size: 17 residues. V gave up 0 bases and J gave up 1 base; unmatched junction bases: 3. CDR1 is SQVTM, CDR2 ANQGSEA, per germline. CDR3 DNA sequence: TGCAGCGTTGAAGATCAGGGACTAGCGGGATCCTACAATGAGCAGTTCTTC. Protein: CSVEDQGLAGSYNEQFF.

This clonotype was found many times. This chain connects TRBV2 to TRBJ2-3, with 12 bases lining up with TRBD2. Unmatched junction bases numbered 11, after V lost 2 bases and J lost 2 bases. The germline gives CDR1 SNHLY, CDR2 FYNNEI. This CDR3 is 19 amino acids long. The CDR3 spells CASSETSGGYRANTDTQYF. CDR3 bases: TGTGCCAGCAGTGAAACTAGCGGGGGGTATCGTGCTAACACAGATACGCAGTATTTT.

J is TRBJ2-2 and V is TRBV20-1, with D perhaps matching TRBD1 (5 bases). The CDR3 consists of 14 residues. V gave up 2 bases and J gave up 0 bases, with 7 bases separating them. Germline CDR1 DFQATT, CDR2 SNEGSKA (reference sequence). The CDR3 sequence is CSARTQANTGELFF. As DNA, the CDR3 is TGCAGTGCTAGAACACAGGCGAACACCGGGGAGCTGTTTTTT.

This chain links TRBV9 with TRBJ2-7, with D uncertain. V lost 0 bases, J lost 6 bases, and 22 bases lay in between. The CDR3 spans 17 residues. The germline gives CDR1 SGDLS, CDR2 YYNGEE. The CDR3 sequence: CASSVESSPAEGPEQYF. The CDR3 coding sequence is TGTGCCAGCAGCGTAGAGTCATCCCCCGCGGAAGGGCCCGAGCAGTACTTC. Full variable domain (outside the CDR3, taken from reference TRBV9 and TRBJ2-7): DSGVTQTPKHLITATGQRVTLRCSPRSGDLSVYWYQQSLDQGLQFLIQYYNGEERAKGNILERFSAQQFPDLHSELNLSSLELGDSALYFCASSVESSPAEGPEQYFGPGTRLTVT.

This clonotype was seen a single time. The V gene is TRBV24-1, the J gene TRBJ2-1; possible D gene TRBD2, 6 bases. Germline V lookup: CDR1 KGHDR, CDR2 SFDVKD. The CDR3 spans 12 residues. V was pared by 5 bases and J by 9 bases, with 10 bases between. This CDR3 is CATSGWRGEQFF. CDR3 coding DNA: TGTGCCACCAGTGGCTGGAGGGGTGAGCAGTTCTTC.

This chain uses TRBV12-3 or TRBV12-4 with TRBJ1-1, with unresolved D. Trimming shortened V by 2 bases and J by 1 base, and 8 bases separated the two germline ends. The CDR3 sequence is 14 residues long. CDR3 amino acids: CASSLPVGNTEAFF. The CDR3 nucleotides read TGTGCCAGCAGTTTACCCGTTGGGAACACTGAAGCTTTCTTT.

This clonotype was recorded a few times. The chain is built from TRBV20-1 and TRBJ1-3; D ambiguous. The V and J ends lost 0 bases and 4 bases respectively, with 7 bases between them. CDR1 and CDR2 (germline): DFQATT, SNEGSKA (reference sequence). The CDR3 consists of 13 residues. The CDR3 is CSARDRFGNTIYF. CDR3 DNA sequence: TGCAGTGCTAGAGACAGGTTCGGAAACACCATATATTTT.